Below, one T cell receptor (beta chain) is given with its context. Its target antigen remains unknown. Base qualities are not recorded, but no much larger clone differs from it by a single base. Receptor libraries were prepared by the immunoSEQ multiplex PCR assay. For the multiplex PCR, a mixture combining 60 forward primers for TCR Vbeta segments and 13 reverse primers for TCR Jbeta segments was used. A multiplex PCR assay on genomic DNA amplified the CDR3 region of rearranged TCR beta genes. On the Illumina HiSeq System, the amplified TCR beta libraries were sequenced as 87-base-pair reads. Regarding the original processing steps: A later analysis counted some 80 million unique TCR beta chains across the 666 repertoires, and around 9.9 million of these chains were shared by at least two donors. Raw reads were error-corrected and collapsed into unique sequences with a nearest-neighbor algorithm that merged closely related sequences to remove PCR and sequencing errors. Alignment of CDR3 sequences to IMGT reference sequences was used to assign V, D and J gene segments. For a sequence to be retained, at least a six-nucleotide match to both a V gene segment and a J gene segment was required. Rearrangements were classified as productive when the CDR3 lacked stop codons and remained in frame with V and J, and all other rearrangements were classified as non-productive. Following IMGT convention, CDR3 was defined as the stretch from the second conserved V-encoded cysteine up to the conserved J-encoded phenylalanine. Sequences without an unambiguous match to a single V gene segment were excluded from the earlier analysis of several hundred of the donors. In an earlier analysis of several hundred of the donors, V segments were called functional above 56.7% productive rearrangements and were called segregating when the between-donor standard deviation exceeded 5%. A statistical classification framework was built for diagnosing cytomegalovirus status from the catalog of TCR beta chain sequences. V and J gene assignment, in a later analysis, came from comparing TCR nucleotide sequences with IMGT/GENE-DB human TR gene sequences. A later analysis assigned CDR3 sequences and most-parsimonious VDJ recombination scenarios with the TCRdist pipeline. In a later analysis, every TCR beta chain was defined by the combination of its CDR3 amino acid sequence and its V-gene family, and reads without a unique V-gene family were dropped. In a later analysis, 450 to 600 highly shared, low-generation-probability nucleotide sequences were removed to address suspected cross-contamination and a sequencing artifact. A later analysis calculated a clonal expansion index for each public chain from normalized within-repertoire ranks of inferred template counts. Generation probabilities in a later analysis came from a VDJ recombination model fitted to out-of-frame rearrangements, and those results were checked against IGoR. A later analysis scored TCR-TCR, TCR-HLA and TCR-CMV co-occurrence with hypergeometric tests, applying a repertoire-size bias correction to TCR pairs. To estimate false discovery rates, a later analysis permuted the HLA or CMV assignments 20 times. In a later analysis, co-occurring TCRs were grouped using DBSCAN, with TCRdist sequence similarity added in when clustering inside HLA-allele-positive subsets. For co-occurrence clustering, repertoires with fewer than 30,000 or more than 120,000 public chains were excluded, along with 5 or 6 repertoires with anomalous nucleotide sharing. The table was pulled from immuneACCESS by TCRdb, which kept in-frame rearrangements only. Such tables lose some clones; where checked, under half of the loss comes from unresolved V genes, and the rest has no known cause. D and trimming were read from the DNA, whereas the V and J calls and clone size are those reported in that table. The sample table shows 100,000 to 150,000 clones, and approximately 85% are seen once. More than 1.5% of the sample goes to the ten largest clones.

The cohort consisted of 666 healthy bone marrow donors. At the time of sampling, all cohort members were nominally healthy, though unrecorded immune exposures were likely present. The donor was CMV seronegative and was included in the group of under 450 seronegative cohort members. A peripheral blood sample was provided by each donor, and peripheral blood mononuclear cells were used for TCR beta sequencing. The Qiagen DNeasy Blood Extraction Kit was used to extract genomic DNA from the blood cell samples. This record belongs to a study of cytomegalovirus exposure and HLA in healthy donors (dated by TCRdb to about 2017). Describing the broader study: According to an earlier analysis of a few hundred of the donors, some 180 million T cells yielded 90 million to 140 million unique TCR beta sequences and more than 250 Gb of sequence data. Alongside the repertoire data, information on donor age, sex, ethnicity and CMV serostatus was compiled. Of the approximately 400 genotyped donors, 81% were placed in the genetic ancestry cluster associated with self-reported Caucasian donors. All discovery cohort repertoires had been generated on a single sequencing platform. To study patterns of TCR occurrence, a later analysis re-analyzed previously published TCR beta repertoires from just over 650 donors and added high-resolution HLA genotyping. Across 300 to 400 genotyped donors of the cohort, an average of roughly 250,000 unique TCR beta nucleotide sequences per donor were sequenced, and roughly a sixth of those sequences were non-productive. An earlier analysis of some 500 of the donors used high-throughput TCR beta sequencing to judge whether each TCR beta V gene segment behaved as functional or pseudogenic. Genome-wide SNP genotypes for about 60% of the roughly 700 donors were used in a later genetic analysis, which treated that subset as a discovery cohort. Rather than using new phenotypic data, the later analysis identified candidate immune exposures from TCR beta sequences and from how often those sequences occurred across donors. The study aimed to test whether signatures of past pathogen exposure could be identified by cataloging public T cell receptors. To predict cytomegalovirus infection status, the study combined high-throughput TCR immunosequencing, statistical association of individual TCRs with disease status, and machine learning. In addition to the first cohort of 666 subjects, a separate validation cohort of approximately 130 different subjects was used. The number of typed donors differed by locus: 629-630 for A, B, C, DRB1 and DQB1; 500 to 550 for DQA1; 606 for DPA1; and about 450 for DPB1. Several DR-DQ haplotypes were handled as single units for association and clustering because linkage in the cohort was strong. The study profiled the T cell repertoires of under 850 subjects by immunosequencing and related them to cytomegalovirus serostatus. HLA typing included class I and class II loci at four-digit resolution. Roughly 290 gigabases of sequencing data and around 80 million unique TCR sequences made up an early release that covered approximately 650 HLA-typed donors.

Beyond this particular receptor, the publication reports: The earlier analysis of 587 of the donors excluded seventeen rarely observed V segments, including chromosome 9 orphons, because counts were too low. Because HLA typing was missing for some donors at each locus, association tests included only the typed subset. The presence/absence analyses assumed that sequencing depth was roughly uniform across donors, and that assumption may not be true. CMV serostatus was the only immune exposure information available for the cohort. In this cohort, only TCR beta chains were sequenced, and detectable features were limited by the absence of alpha or paired-chain data. V-gene and J-gene trimming of TCR beta chains was associated with a missense DCLRE1C variant in a later genetic analysis, and the association was replicated in an independent cohort. Most TCR sequences were seen in very few donors, while some public TCRs were found in many individuals. Specific HLA alleles were associated with 15,000 to 20,000 TCR beta sequences at a false discovery rate of 0.05 in a later analysis. In an earlier analysis of approximately 590 of the donors, most TCR beta V segments were observed in productive rearrangements about 87% or about 30% of the time, broadly matching IMGT annotations. In a later analysis, most CMV-associated TCR beta chains were found to appear HLA-restricted, with HLA associations seemingly driven largely by CMV exposure. In a later analysis, HLA-associated TCR beta chains were found to be more clonally expanded and to have lower generation probabilities than equally common non-associated chains. According to a later analysis, TCR association rates differed among HLA loci, with DRB1 alleles showing the most associated TCRs and HLA-C alleles showing the fewest. A total of around 150 TCR beta chains were listed by the study as associated with cytomegalovirus. A group of highly shared sequence variants was considered likely to be a technical artifact of the sequencing pipeline. A later genetic analysis reported fewer N-insertions in productive TCRs among donors in an Asian-associated ancestry cluster than the 666-donor mean. According to the authors, the approach could potentially be generalized to other disease states and immunological phenotypes. A few of the identified cytomegalovirus-associated TCR beta chains were confirmed in vitro to be specific for cytomegalovirus antigens. Linkage disequilibrium might explain the correlated functional status among segregating V segments, but an unknown experimental factor could not be excluded. The classifier was reported to diagnose cytomegalovirus status with high specificity and sensitivity in both the original cohort and the validation cohort. Assigning TCR associations to individual alleles was difficult when HLA alleles, especially DR and DQ, strongly co-occurred. According to a later analysis, parvovirus B19, influenza, CMV and Epstein-Barr virus appeared linked to several top co-occurrence clusters. A further reported finding was that TCR beta sequences accurately predicted the HLA-A and HLA-B alleles for most subjects in the first cohort.

Sequencing was carried out using PBMCs. The clonotype originates from a boy between 10 and 17 years old in good health and CMV-seronegative.

The encoded CDR3 is CASSLNTGGFYEQYF. At the DNA level, the sequence is TGCGCCAGCAGCTTGAATACAGGGGGATTCTACGAGCAGTACTTC. The rearrangement joined TRBV5-1 to TRBJ2-7, and TRBD1 aligns with 8 junction nucleotides. Via the germline V gene, CDR1 is SGHRS and CDR2 YFSETQ. The CDR3, from cysteine to phenylalanine, totals 15 residues. Only CDR3 DNA remains: 45 bases, in frame from the first base. Trimming leaves V shorter by 1 base and J shorter by 3 bases, with the junction holding 6 bases beyond the gene matches.